The clone carrying this T cell receptor (beta chain) was recorded only once. Its antigen remains unidentified. Healthy bone marrow donors made up the donor group. CDR1 and CDR2 (germline): LGHNA, YSLEER. CDR3 length: 16 amino acids. J gave up 8 bases and V 1 base, and 5 bases lay outside the gene matches. This record comes from a study of cytomegalovirus exposure and HLA in healthy donors. Use of 60 Vbeta and 13 Jbeta primers characterized the PCR. Here immunoSEQ multiplex PCR was the method, and the copy in TCRdb shows in-frame clones only, minus some. The sample comprises over 120,000 clones, roughly four fifths of which are singletons, and under 10% rests with the top ten. Study-wide results and caveats: Approximately 17,000 TCR beta sequences were associated with HLA alleles at 0.05 false discovery rate in a later analysis.

The chain uses TRBV4-3 and TRBJ2-1, with 13 positions matching TRBD2. Sequenced input: PBMCs. This clonotype was sampled from an older woman in good health and CMV-seropositive. The CDR3 DNA follows: TGCGCCAGCAGCCAAGTTGGACTAGCGGGAGCGGATGAGCAGTTCTTC. Protein: CASSQVGLAGADEQFF.